This TCR beta chain emerged from a study of blood T cells in healthy people across ages. Alongside a J-beta primer mix, a sample-barcoded 5' primer served in a second PCR lasting 7 to 11 cycles. TCRdb analysed the 5' RACE reads with MiXCR anew, one entry per CDR3 protein. The profile shows 630,000 or so distinct CDR3 sequences, approximately 30% of them singletons. Trimming removed 3 bases from V and 2 bases from J, with 7 bases in between. Germline CDR1 DFQATT, CDR2 SNEGSKA (reference sequence). CDR3 length: 12 residues. This clonotype was counted at least ten times. The origin of this receptor is a woman of 80 years or more in good health. This chain joins TRBV20-1 and TRBJ1-2; no firm D call. The sample comprised blood. CDR3 DNA: TGCAGTGCTAGGCGGGTAAACTATGGCTACACCTTC. Translation: CSARRVNYGYTF.